The rows below give T cell receptor beta chains drawn from one sample of a study of blood T cell repertoires in COVID-19. Profiled with immunoSEQ multiplex PCR; TCRdb holds only in-frame clones, not every one. The data contain a few hundred thousand clones, 80% to 90% of them singletons. Sample: peripheral blood. These receptors all come from a woman between 40 and 50 years old who had recovered from COVID-19. Each CDR3 is given with its conserved first and last residue.

v_gene,j_gene,CDR3aa
TRBV19,TRBJ2-5,CASSRVGTDETQYF
TRBV29-1,TRBJ1-1,CSVAAGRDTEAFF
TRBV28,TRBJ2-3,CASSSQETDTQYF
TRBV5-4,TRBJ2-2,CASSLGAETGELFF
TRBV19,TRBJ1-4,CASSIDLGGREKLFF
TRBV6-5,TRBJ1-2,CASSPGQGDGYTF
TRBV7-9,TRBJ1-2,CASIPTGADYGYTF
TRBV10-3,TRBJ1-2,CAIMAGTGTGNNYGYTF
TRBV18,TRBJ2-5,CASSPLAAGRQETQYF
TRBV12-3/TRBV12-4,TRBJ2-1,CASSLGSYNEQFF
TRBV19,TRBJ2-5,CASSTLAGEETQYF
TRBV2,TRBJ2-3,CASARNTQYF
TRBV18,TRBJ1-6,CASSLSGRSYNSPLHF
TRBV7-8,TRBJ2-2,CASSFGRERGTGELFF
TRBV18,TRBJ1-2,CASSPIGQGGYGYTF